This entry describes one TCR beta chain. In germline, CDR1 is SNHLY, CDR2 FYNNEI. The V segment lost 9 bases and the J segment 3 bases; nucleotides outside the gene matches: 10. This CDR3 has 15 residues. This sample is drawn from a study of blood T cell repertoires in COVID-19. In the study overall: The samples span acute and convalescent COVID-19 from the United States, Italy and Spain. The cDNA or gDNA used as material had been derived from T cells, B-cell-depleted T cells, or PBMCs.

Original handling: Counts of nucleated cells, estimated from reference gene primer amplification, were obtained. Assay: immunoSEQ multiplex PCR; the TCRdb copy retains only in-frame clones and omits some. V and J calls and clone size come straight from that table; D and trimming were deduced from the DNA. This table holds around 100,000 clones, about 85% found once. J is TRBJ1-5 and V is TRBV2; 8 bases line up with TRBD1. Input material: peripheral blood. The TCR comes from a woman in her 70s with active or convalescent COVID-19. CDR3 DNA: TGTGCCAGTCTCGGGACAGGAACCCCCAATCAGCCCCAGCATTTT. Its translation is CASLGTGTPNQPQHF. The whole variable domain, filled in from reference TRBV2 and TRBJ1-5, reads EPEVTQTPSHQVTQMGQEVILRCVPISNHLYFYWYRQILGQKVEFLVSFYNNEISEKSEIFDDQFSVERPDGSNFTLKIRSTKLEDSAMYFCASLGTGTPNQPQHFGDGTRLSIL.